This T cell receptor (beta chain) was sequenced in a study of cytomegalovirus exposure and HLA in healthy donors. The CDR3 extends over 17 amino acids. With 0 bases removed from V and 3 bases from J, the gap between germline ends came to 18 bases. The germline V gene has CDR1 LGHNA and CDR2 YSLEER. In the PCR, 60 Vbeta and 13 Jbeta primers were used. The repertoire was sequenced with immunoSEQ multiplex PCR; TCRdb's copy has only in-frame clones and lacks some. The top ten clones hold under 3.5% of a sample with about 100,000 clones, 65% to 75% of them seen once. The V call is TRBV4-3, the J call TRBJ2-7; D is perhaps TRBD2 (6 bases). The source is a female donor in good health and CMV-seropositive. Source material: PBMCs. CDR3 in DNA: TGCGCCAGCAGCCAAGATTGGGGGGAGACTATGGGCTACGAGCAGTACTTC. This encodes CASSQDWGETMGYEQYF.